This T cell receptor (beta chain) was profiled in a study of T cell repertoires in cytomegalovirus infection. The germline V gene encodes CDR1 MDHEN and CDR2 SYDVKM. The CDR3 sequence is 14 residues long. V lost 2 bases and J lost 6, with 14 bases in between. With regard to this clonotype: No antigen is known for it.

TCRdb independently ran MiXCR on the reads; one entry per CDR3 protein. The sample carries some 920,000 distinct CDR3 sequences, around 30% recorded once. This sequence originates from a human donor in good health (CMV status not recorded). Some clones in this sample may be carry-over from other donors' samples. The material was cultured CD8+ T cells from PBMCs, obtained from culture after CMV antigen stimulation. The chain uses TRBV28 and TRBJ2-7; D might be TRBD1 (6 bases). The CDR3 region has the DNA TGTGCCAGCAGTTTAAGGATGGGGGCTAGCGAGCAGTACGTC. It encodes CASSLRMGASEQYV.